This is a list of T cell receptor beta chains from one sample in a study of graft-versus-host responses after intestinal transplantation. Some clones are missing from TCRdb's copy, which holds only in-frame ones; the method was immunoSEQ multiplex PCR. The table lists approximately 88,000 clones, roughly 90% of them singletons. Their antigens are not known. Material: unstimulated CD4+ T cells sorted from spleen or lymph node cells, obtained before intestinal transplant. The receptors derive from a human donor who received an intestinal transplant. Both conserved end residues are part of each CDR3. Fields, in order: J gene, D gene, V gene, clone size, CDR3 DNA, CDR3 protein. D genes are given only for firm matches. Size tells how often a clone was seen (once, few, many) or the class of an expanded clone, and some rows leave it out.

>TRBJ1-2|NA|TRBV4-1|NA
TGCGCCAGCAGCCAAGGTAACAGCTTATATGGCTACACCTTC
CASSQGNSLYGYTF
>TRBJ2-5|NA|TRBV7-9|NA
TGTGCCAGCAGCAGTGGGCAGGGGGGGACCCAGTACTTC
CASSSGQGGTQYF
>TRBJ2-7|TRBD2|TRBV10-3|NA
TGTGCCATCAGTATGACTAGCGGGTGGGCGGGCGAGCAGTACTTC
CAISMTSGWAGEQYF
>TRBJ1-1|NA|TRBV2|once
TGTGCCAGCAGGGACAGTTACACTGAAGCTTTCTTT
CASRDSYTEAFF
>TRBJ1-2|NA|TRBV27|NA
TGTGCCAGCAGCCCGAGTGGGGGCGGCTATGGCTACACCTTC
CASSPSGGGYGYTF
>TRBJ1-1|NA|TRBV10-1|NA
TGCGCCAGCAGTGCGCCCGGGAACACTGAAGCTTTCTTT
CASSAPGNTEAFF
>TRBJ2-5|NA|TRBV5-4|NA
TGTGCCAGCAGCTTGGCCGGGGGGACCCAGTACTTC
CASSLAGGTQYF
>TRBJ2-1|TRBD2|TRBV7-2|NA
TGTGCCAGCAGCCCGACTAGCGCGTCCTACAATGAGCAGTTCTTC
CASSPTSASYNEQFF
>TRBJ2-1|NA|TRBV11-3|NA
TGTGCCAGCAGCCAAACAGGGTACGATGAGCAGTTCTTC
CASSQTGYDEQFF
>TRBJ2-2|NA|TRBV7-3|few
TGTGCCAGCACCAAGGGGGCGGGGGGTGTGATCGGGGAGCTGTTTTTT
CASTKGAGGVIGELFF
>TRBJ2-5|TRBD2|TRBV5-1|NA
TGCGCCAGCAGTCGAGCGGGGGGCCGGGAGACCCAGTACTTC
CASSRAGGRETQYF
>TRBJ2-1|TRBD1|TRBV4-2|NA
TGTGCCAGCAGCCAAGATCTCGGGGACAGATCCTACAATGAGCAGTTCTTC
CASSQDLGDRSYNEQFF
>TRBJ2-5|NA|TRBV5-1|NA
TGCGCCAGCAGCTTGGCCGGGGGAGAAGAGACCCAGTACTTC
CASSLAGGEETQYF
>TRBJ2-2|TRBD1|TRBV27|once
TGTGCCAGCAAGATCCGGGACAGGGGGCATGGTACCGGGGAGCTGTTTTTT
CASKIRDRGHGTGELFF
>TRBJ2-5|TRBD1|TRBV6-5|NA
TGTGCCAGCAGCTACCGACAGGGAGCATGGGAGCAGTACTTC
CASSYRQGAWEQYF
>TRBJ1-6|NA|TRBV6-1|few
TGTGCCAGCAGTGAAGTTTTGCAGGGCTGGTCACCCCTCCACTTT
CASSEVLQGWSPLHF
>TRBJ1-6|TRBD1|TRBV7-6|NA
TGTGCCAGCAGCTTAGCGCCCCCCGCGCCAGGACAGGGGAATTCACCCCTCCACTTT
CASSLAPPAPGQGNSPLHF
>TRBJ1-5|NA|TRBV7-9|NA
TGTGCCAGCAGCTTACAGGAGGATCAGCCCCAGCATTTT
CASSLQEDQPQHF
>TRBJ2-6|NA|TRBV4-1|NA
TGCGCCAGCAGCCAACAATACTTCTCTGGGGCCAACGTCCTGACTTTC
CASSQQYFSGANVLTF
>TRBJ1-2|NA|TRBV7-3|NA
TGTGCCAGCAGCCCGACCCAGGGTTTCCCAATCTATGGCTACACCTTC
CASSPTQGFPIYGYTF
>TRBJ1-1|NA|TRBV19|NA
TGTGCCAGTAAGCGAATGAACACTGAAGCTTTCTTT
CASKRMNTEAFF
>TRBJ1-1|NA|TRBV9|once
TGTGCTACCTCTGCAAGGGGTGAGAACACTGAAGCTTTCTTT
CATSARGENTEAFF
>TRBJ1-1|TRBD1|TRBV7-9|NA
TGTGCCAGCAGCTTAGAACAGGGGGGCGGGTTTGAAGCTTTCTTT
CASSLEQGGGFEAFF
>TRBJ1-4|TRBD1|TRBV6-1|few
TGTGCCAGCAGGCAAAGGACAGGCGGCCCTGAAAAACTGTTTTTT
CASRQRTGGPEKLFF
>TRBJ1-2|TRBD1|TRBV7-6|NA
TGTGCCAGCAGCTACCAGGACAGGGGTGGCTACACCTTC
CASSYQDRGGYTF
>TRBJ1-1|NA|TRBV5-1|NA
TGCGCCAGCAGCTTGTTGGCAGGGGAGCTGGTTGACACTGAAGCTTTCTTT
CASSLLAGELVDTEAFF
>TRBJ1-1|NA|TRBV5-4|NA
TGTGCCAGCAGCCCCGGGACTCTGGAAGCTTTCTTT
CASSPGTLEAFF
>TRBJ2-1|TRBD2|TRBV2|NA
TGTGCCAGCAGTGTGAAGCGGGACCACAATGAGCAGTTCTTC
CASSVKRDHNEQFF
>TRBJ2-6|TRBD1|TRBV7-9|NA
TGTGCCAGCAGCCCGACAGGGGCTGGGGCCAACGTCCTGACTTTC
CASSPTGAGANVLTF
>TRBJ2-7|TRBD1|TRBV10-1|once
TGCGCCAGCAGTGACTTGGACAGGGGAGGCGAGCAGTACTTC
CASSDLDRGGEQYF
>TRBJ1-1|NA|TRBV29-1|NA
TGCAGCGTTCAGAGCAGGGGAGCTTTCTTT
CSVQSRGAFF